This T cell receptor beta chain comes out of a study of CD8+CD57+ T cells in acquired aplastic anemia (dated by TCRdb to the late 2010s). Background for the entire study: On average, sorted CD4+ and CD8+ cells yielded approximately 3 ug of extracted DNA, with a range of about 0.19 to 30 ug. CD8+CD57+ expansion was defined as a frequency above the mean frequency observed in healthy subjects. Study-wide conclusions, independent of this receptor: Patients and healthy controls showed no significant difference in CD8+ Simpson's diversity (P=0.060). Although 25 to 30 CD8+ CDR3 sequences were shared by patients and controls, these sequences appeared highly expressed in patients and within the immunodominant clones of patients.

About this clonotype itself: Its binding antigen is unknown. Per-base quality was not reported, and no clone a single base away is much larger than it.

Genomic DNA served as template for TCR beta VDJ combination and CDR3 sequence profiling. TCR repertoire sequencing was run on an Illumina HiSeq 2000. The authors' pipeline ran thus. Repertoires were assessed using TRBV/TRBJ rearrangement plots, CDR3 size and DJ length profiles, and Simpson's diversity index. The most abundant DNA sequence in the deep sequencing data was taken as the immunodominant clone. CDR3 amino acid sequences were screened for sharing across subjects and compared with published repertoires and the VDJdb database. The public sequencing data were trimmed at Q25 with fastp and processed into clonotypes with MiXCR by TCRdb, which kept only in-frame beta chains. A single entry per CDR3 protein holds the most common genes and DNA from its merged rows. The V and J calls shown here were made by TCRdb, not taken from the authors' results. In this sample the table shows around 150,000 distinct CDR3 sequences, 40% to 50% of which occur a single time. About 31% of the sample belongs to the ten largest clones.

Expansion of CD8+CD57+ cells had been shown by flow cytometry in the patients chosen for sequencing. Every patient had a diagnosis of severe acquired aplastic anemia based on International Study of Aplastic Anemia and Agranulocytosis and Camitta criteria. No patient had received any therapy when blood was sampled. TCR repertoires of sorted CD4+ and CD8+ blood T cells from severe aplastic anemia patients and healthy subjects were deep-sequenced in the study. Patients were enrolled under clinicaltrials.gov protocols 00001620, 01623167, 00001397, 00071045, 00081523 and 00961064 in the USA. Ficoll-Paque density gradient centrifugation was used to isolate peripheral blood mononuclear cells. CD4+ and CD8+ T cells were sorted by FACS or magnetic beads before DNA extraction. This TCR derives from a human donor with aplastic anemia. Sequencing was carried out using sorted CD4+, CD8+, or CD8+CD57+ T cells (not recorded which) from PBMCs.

The DNA reads TGTGCCAGCAGTTTCGGCCAGTATCAGCCCCAGCATTTT. It is translated as CASSFGQYQPQHF. The V and J genes are TRBV27 and TRBJ1-5, with no confidently assigned D gene. The junction shows trimming of 3 bases on V and 5 bases on J, plus 8 bases between the germline ends. CDR1 and CDR2 (MNHEY, SMNVEV) derive from the germline V gene (reference sequence). Taken from cysteine to phenylalanine, the CDR3 has 13 residues. Left in the record is the CDR3 DNA by itself, 39 bases read in frame from the first base.